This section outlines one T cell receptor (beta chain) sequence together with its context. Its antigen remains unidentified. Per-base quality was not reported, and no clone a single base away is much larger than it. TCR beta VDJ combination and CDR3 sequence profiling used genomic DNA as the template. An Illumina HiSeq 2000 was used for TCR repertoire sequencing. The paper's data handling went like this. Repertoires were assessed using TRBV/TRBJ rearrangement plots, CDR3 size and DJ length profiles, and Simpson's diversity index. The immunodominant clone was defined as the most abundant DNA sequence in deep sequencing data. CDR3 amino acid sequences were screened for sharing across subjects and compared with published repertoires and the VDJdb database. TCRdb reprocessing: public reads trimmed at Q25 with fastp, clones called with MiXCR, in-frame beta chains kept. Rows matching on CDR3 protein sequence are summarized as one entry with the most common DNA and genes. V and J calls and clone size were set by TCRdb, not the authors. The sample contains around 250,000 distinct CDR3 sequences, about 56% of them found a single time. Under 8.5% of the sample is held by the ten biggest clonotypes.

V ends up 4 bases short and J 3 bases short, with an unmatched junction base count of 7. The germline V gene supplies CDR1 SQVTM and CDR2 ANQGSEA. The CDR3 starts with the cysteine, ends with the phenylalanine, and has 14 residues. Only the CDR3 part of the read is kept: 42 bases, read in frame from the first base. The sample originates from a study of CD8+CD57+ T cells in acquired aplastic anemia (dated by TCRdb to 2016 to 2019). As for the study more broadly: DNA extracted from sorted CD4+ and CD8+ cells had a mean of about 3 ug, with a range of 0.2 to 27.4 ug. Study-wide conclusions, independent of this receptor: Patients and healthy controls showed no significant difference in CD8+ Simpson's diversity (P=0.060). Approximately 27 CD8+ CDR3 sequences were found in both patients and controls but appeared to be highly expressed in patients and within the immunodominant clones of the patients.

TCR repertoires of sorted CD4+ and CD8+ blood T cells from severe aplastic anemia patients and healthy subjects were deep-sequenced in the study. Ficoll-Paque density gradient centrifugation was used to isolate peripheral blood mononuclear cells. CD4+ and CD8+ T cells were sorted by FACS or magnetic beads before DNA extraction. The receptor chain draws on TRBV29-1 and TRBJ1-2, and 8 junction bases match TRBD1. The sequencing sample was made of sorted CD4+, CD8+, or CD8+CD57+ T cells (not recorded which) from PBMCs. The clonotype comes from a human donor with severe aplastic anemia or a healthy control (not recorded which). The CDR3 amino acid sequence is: CSVVLTGGDYGYTF. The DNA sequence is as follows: TGCAGCGTTGTTCTAACAGGGGGGGACTATGGCTACACCTTC.